Presented here are 18 T cell receptor beta chains from one specimen sequenced in a study of blood T cell repertoires in COVID-19. Assay: immunoSEQ multiplex PCR; the TCRdb copy retains only in-frame clones and omits some. The data hold more than 300,000 clones, with roughly 90% observed a single time. Sequencing was done on a sample of PBMCs or T cells enriched from blood (not recorded which). The receptor set was obtained from a woman aged 35 to 49 who had been exposed to COVID-19.

This clone has just one count. CDR3 in DNA: TGTGCCAGCAGCGTAGATCTAGCAGCCTCCAATGAGCAGTTCTTC. Protein product: CASSVDLAASNEQFF. The genes are TRBV9 and TRBJ2-1; possible D gene TRBD2, 5 bases. CDR3 length: 15 residues. V gave up 0 bases and J gave up 6 bases, with 13 bases separating them. Germline-derived CDR1 and CDR2 are SGDLS and YYNGEE.

V is TRBV19 and J is TRBJ2-1; 8 bases line up with TRBD1. V was pared by 6 bases and J by 6 bases, with 7 bases of the junction left unmatched. The germline V gene encodes CDR1 LNHDA and CDR2 SQIVND (reference sequence). The CDR3 runs to 14 residues. The CDR3 spells CASSADRAFNEQFF. CDR3 sequence (DNA): TGTGCCAGTAGCGCGGACAGGGCGTTCAATGAGCAGTTCTTC. The full variable domain, completed using reference TRBV19 and TRBJ2-1, is DGGITQSPKYLFRKEGQNVTLSCEQNLNHDAMYWYRQDPGQGLRLIYYSQIVNDFQKGDIAEGYSVSREKKESFPLTVTSAQKNPTAFYLCASSADRAFNEQFFGPGTRLTVL.

This clone was observed once. V gene TRBV18 combines with J gene TRBJ1-4; 9 bases line up with TRBD1. CDR1 is KGHSH, CDR2 LQKENI, per germline. The CDR3 extends over 13 amino acids. V was pared by 6 bases and J by 8 bases, with 4 bases of the junction left unmatched. The CDR3 region is CASSADRGEKLFF. The CDR3 DNA reads as TGTGCCAGCTCCGCCGACAGGGGGGAAAAACTGTTTTTT. The full variable domain, its missing parts supplied by reference TRBV18 and TRBJ1-4, is NAGVMQNPRHLVRRRGQEARLRCSPMKGHSHVYWYRQLPEEGLKFMVYLQKENIIDESGMPKERFSAEFPKEGPSILRIQQVVRGDSAAYFCASSADRGEKLFFGSGTQLSVL.

The table lists this clone with a count of one. The V call is TRBV14, the J call TRBJ2-4, with a weak D call TRBD1 (6 bases). Looked up from germline, CDR1 is SGHDN and CDR2 is FVKESK. V lost 4 bases to trimming and J lost 7 bases, with 11 bases between them. The CDR3 totals 13 residues. CDR3 nucleotide sequence: TGTGCCAGCAGCCTGGACAGAGGGAACATTCAGTACTTC. It translates to CASSLDRGNIQYF.

The V and J genes are TRBV12-5 and TRBJ2-7; 11 bases match TRBD2. From germline, CDR1 is LGHNT and CDR2 FRNRAP. V shed 1 base, J shed 10 bases, and the junction held 6 bases outside the gene matches. The CDR3 is 14 residues long. The CDR3 sequence is CASGLETSGAFQYF. For the CDR3, the DNA is TGTGCTAGTGGTTTGGAGACTAGCGGGGCCTTCCAGTACTTC.

The chain has TRBV2 and TRBJ1-3; TRBD1 matches at 7 bases. The length of the CDR3 is 15 residues. Germline trimming cut 4 bases from V and 4 bases from J; bases unmatched to any gene: 7. Per the germline V gene, CDR1 is SNHLY and CDR2 is FYNNEI. This CDR3 reads CASSGGGGFGNTIYF. The CDR3 nucleotides read TGTGCCAGCAGTGGAGGAGGGGGCTTCGGAAACACCATATATTTT.

This clone has only a few counts. V usage is TRBV7-8 and J usage is TRBJ2-7, with 7 bases lining up with TRBD1. V shed 5 bases, J shed 3 bases, and the junction held 4 bases outside the gene matches. Germline V CDR1 and CDR2: SGHVS, FQNEAQ. CDR3 size: 13 residues. CDR3 nucleotides: TGTGCCAGCAGCCGGGACAGCTACTACGAGCAGTACTTC. The encoded protein is CASSRDSYYEQYF.

This clone occurred once. V and J are TRBV10-2 and TRBJ2-5, with a tentative D call TRBD1 (6 bases). The CDR3 is 13 residues long. Germline-derived CDR1 and CDR2 are WSHSY and SAAADI. Trimming cost V 5 bases and J 5 bases, with 12 bases left between them. The CDR3 coding sequence is TGCGCCAGCAGTACCCTCCAGGGGGAGACCCAGTACTTC. This sequence encodes CASSTLQGETQYF.

The J gene is TRBJ1-5, the V gene TRBV19, with D maybe TRBD1 (5 bases). Trimming removed 5 bases at V and 9 bases at J, with 14 bases between. The germline CDR1 and CDR2 sequences are LNHDA and SQIVND (reference sequence). This CDR3 is built from 13 residues. The CDR3 loop is CASSAGGVPPQHF. DNA for the CDR3: TGTGCCAGTAGTGCCGGAGGGGTACCGCCCCAGCATTTT.

The J gene is TRBJ2-3, the V gene TRBV10-3, with D possibly TRBD2 on 6 matching bases. This CDR3 region has 12 residues. The V and J ends lost 6 bases and 7 bases respectively, with 11 bases between them. The germline gives CDR1 ENHRY, CDR2 SYGVKD. The CDR3 region has the DNA TGTGCCATCAGCGGGACTTCTAATACGCAGTATTTT. It is translated as CAISGTSNTQYF.

CDR3 residues: CAWSVHTRGQGAREQFF. DNA for the CDR3: TGTGCCTGGAGTGTACACACTCGGGGACAGGGGGCGCGTGAGCAGTTCTTC. The chain carries TRBV30 and TRBJ2-1; TRBD1 aligns across 12 bases. Germline V CDR1 and CDR2: GTSNPN, SVGIG (reference sequence). Trimming cost V 0 bases and J 9 bases; bases outside gene matches: 12. The CDR3 runs to 17 residues.

This sequence joins TRBV30 and TRBJ2-7; weak D call: TRBD1 (6 bases). This CDR3 comprises 13 residues. Trimming pared 5 bases from V and 1 base from J, leaving 12 bases between. Germline assignment: CDR1 GTSNPN and CDR2 SVGIG (reference sequence). The CDR3: CAWVSQGSYEQYF. The CDR3 coding sequence is TGTGCCTGGGTCTCACAGGGATCCTACGAGCAGTACTTC.

As to this clone: This sample includes further DNA sequences coding for the same CDR3. The rearrangement joins TRBV4-3 to TRBJ2-7, with 10 bases identical to TRBD2. V was pared by 0 bases and J by 3 bases, with 8 bases of the junction left unmatched. The length of the CDR3 is 17 residues. Germline loops: CDR1 LGHNA, CDR2 YSLEER. DNA of the CDR3: TGCGCCAGCAGCCAAGATGTGGCTAGCGGGGGAATCTACGAGCAGTACTTC. Its protein is CASSQDVASGGIYEQYF.

The chain is built from TRBV3-1 (or the pseudogene TRBV3-2) and TRBJ2-2; the D gene is possibly TRBD2 (6 bases). CDR3 length: 14 residues. Trimming left V 8 bases short and J 2 bases short, with 12 bases between. CDR1 LGHDT and CDR2 YNNKEL come from the germline V gene (reference sequence). The DNA of the CDR3 is TGTGCCAGCGGTAGCGGACTTAACACCGGGGAGCTGTTTTTT. It yields the protein CASGSGLNTGELFF.

V usage is TRBV21-1 and J usage is TRBJ2-2; the table's D call TRBD2 went unverified against the DNA. TRBV21-1 is noted as a pseudogene. This CDR3 spans 20 amino acids. CDR3 nucleotides: TGTGCCAGCAGCAAAGGAGATTTAGTGCGGGGGATGTCGGACACCGGGGAGCTGTTTTTT. This gives the protein CASSKGDLVRGMSDTGELFF.

The V call is TRBV7-9, the J call TRBJ1-2; weak D call: TRBD1 (6 bases). The CDR3 sequence is 14 residues long. The V end lost 1 base, the J end lost 11 bases, and 17 bases lay between the germline ends. Germline CDR1 reads SEHNR; CDR2 reads FQNEAQ (reference sequence). The CDR3 here is CASSLGGAGEFYTF. The CDR3, as DNA: TGTGCCAGCAGCTTAGGGGGCGCAGGGGAATTTTACACCTTC.

This chain connects TRBV19 to TRBJ1-5; 9 bases are shared with TRBD1. V trimming: 6 bases; J trimming: 1 base; junction bases outside the gene matches: 10. The CDR3 covers 17 residues. The V gene's germline CDR1 is LNHDA and CDR2 SQIVND (reference sequence). In DNA, the CDR3 is TGTGCCAGTAGGATGGACAGGGGTTTAGGGAGCAATCAGCCCCAGCATTTT. It translates to CASRMDRGLGSNQPQHF.

The genes are TRBV3-1 (or the pseudogene TRBV3-2) and TRBJ2-1; 10 nucleotides agree with TRBD2. The CDR3 has 18 amino acids. Germline V gene data show CDR1 as LGHDT and CDR2 as YNNKEL (reference sequence). With V trimmed by 4 bases and J by 0 bases, 9 bases remained unmatched. The CDR3 nucleotides read TGTGCCAGCAGCCGAGCTAGCGGGAGTAAGGACTCCTACAATGAGCAGTTCTTC. It is translated as CASSRASGSKDSYNEQFF.